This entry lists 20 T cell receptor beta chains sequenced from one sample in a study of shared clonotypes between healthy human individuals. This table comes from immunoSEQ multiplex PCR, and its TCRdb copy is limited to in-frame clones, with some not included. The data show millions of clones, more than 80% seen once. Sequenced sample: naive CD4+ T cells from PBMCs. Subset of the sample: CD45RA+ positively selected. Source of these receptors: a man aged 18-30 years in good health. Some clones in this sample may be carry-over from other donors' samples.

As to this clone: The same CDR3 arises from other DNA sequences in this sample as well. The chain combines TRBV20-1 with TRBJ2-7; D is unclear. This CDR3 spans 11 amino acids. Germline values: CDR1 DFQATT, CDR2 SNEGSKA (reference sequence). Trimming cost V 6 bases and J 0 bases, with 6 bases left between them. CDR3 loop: CSATTSYEQYF. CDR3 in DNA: TGCAGTGCAACTACCTCCTACGAGCAGTACTTC.

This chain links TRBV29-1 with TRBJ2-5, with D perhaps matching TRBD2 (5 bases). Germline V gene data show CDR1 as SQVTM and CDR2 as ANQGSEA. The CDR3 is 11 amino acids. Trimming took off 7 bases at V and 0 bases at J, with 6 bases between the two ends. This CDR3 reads CSAGNQETQYF. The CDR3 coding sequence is TGCAGCGCCGGGAACCAAGAGACCCAGTACTTC.

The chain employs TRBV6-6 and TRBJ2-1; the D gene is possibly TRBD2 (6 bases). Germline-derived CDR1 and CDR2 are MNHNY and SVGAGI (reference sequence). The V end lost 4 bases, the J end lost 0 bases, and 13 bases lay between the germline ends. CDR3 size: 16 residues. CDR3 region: CASSSHLANSYNEQFF. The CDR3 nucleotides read TGTGCCAGCAGTTCTCACCTAGCGAACTCCTACAATGAGCAGTTCTTC.

CDR3 in DNA: TGTGCCAGCAGCCAAGCTAGCGGGAGCTACAATGAGCAGTTCTTC. Translating gives CASSQASGSYNEQFF. The rearrangement uses TRBV7-7 and TRBJ2-1; TRBD2 matches 10 bases. The CDR3 sequence is 15 residues long. CDR1 is SSHAT and CDR2 is FNYEAQ in the germline V gene (reference sequence). Unmatched junction bases numbered 4, after V lost 5 bases and J lost 3 bases. The full variable domain, its missing parts supplied by reference TRBV7-7 and TRBJ2-1, is GAGVSQSPRYKVTKRGQDVTLRCDPISSHATLYWYQQALGQGPEFLTYFNYEAQPDKSGLPSDRFSAERPEGSISTLTIQRTEQRDSAMYRCASSQASGSYNEQFFGPGTRLTVL.

The CDR3 loop is CASSVVSGRRGYGYTF. CDR3 DNA sequence: TGTGCCAGCAGCGTAGTCTCGGGGAGGCGAGGCTATGGCTACACCTTC. The J gene is TRBJ1-2, the V gene TRBV9; D is undetermined. The V and J ends lost 0 bases and 4 bases respectively, with 16 bases between them. CDR1 SGDLS and CDR2 YYNGEE come from the germline V gene. The CDR3 runs to 16 residues.

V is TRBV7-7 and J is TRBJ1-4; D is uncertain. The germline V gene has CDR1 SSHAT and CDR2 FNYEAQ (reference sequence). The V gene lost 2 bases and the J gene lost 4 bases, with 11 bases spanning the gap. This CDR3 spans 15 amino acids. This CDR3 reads CASSLRDTGNEKLFF. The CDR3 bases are TGTGCCAGCAGCTTACGAGACACCGGTAATGAAAAACTGTTTTTT.

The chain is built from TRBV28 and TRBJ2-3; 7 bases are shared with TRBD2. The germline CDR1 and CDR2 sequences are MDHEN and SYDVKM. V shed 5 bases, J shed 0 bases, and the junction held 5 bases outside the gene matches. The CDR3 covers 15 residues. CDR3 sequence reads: CASSTPGGSTDTQYF. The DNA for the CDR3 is TGTGCCAGCAGTACCCCCGGGGGGAGCACAGATACGCAGTATTTT.

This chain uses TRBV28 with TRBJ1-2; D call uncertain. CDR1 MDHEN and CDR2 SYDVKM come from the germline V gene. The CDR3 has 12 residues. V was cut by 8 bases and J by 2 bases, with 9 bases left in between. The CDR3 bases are TGTGCCAGCGAGACGGGGAACTATGGCTACACCTTC. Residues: CASETGNYGYTF.

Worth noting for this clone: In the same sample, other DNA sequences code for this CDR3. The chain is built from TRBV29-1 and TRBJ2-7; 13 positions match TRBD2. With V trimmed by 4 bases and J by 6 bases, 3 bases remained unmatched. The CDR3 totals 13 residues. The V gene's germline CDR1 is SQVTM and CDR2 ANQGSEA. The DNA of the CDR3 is TGCAGCGTTGGCCGACTAGCGGGAGGCGAGCAGTACTTC. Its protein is CSVGRLAGGEQYF.

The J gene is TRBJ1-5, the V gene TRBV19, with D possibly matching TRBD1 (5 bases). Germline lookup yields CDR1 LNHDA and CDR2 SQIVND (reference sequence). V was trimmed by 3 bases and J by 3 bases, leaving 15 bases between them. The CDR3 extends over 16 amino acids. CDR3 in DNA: TGTGCCAGTAGTATTAGCAAGGGGCTGGTCAATCAGCCCCAGCATTTT. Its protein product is CASSISKGLVNQPQHF.

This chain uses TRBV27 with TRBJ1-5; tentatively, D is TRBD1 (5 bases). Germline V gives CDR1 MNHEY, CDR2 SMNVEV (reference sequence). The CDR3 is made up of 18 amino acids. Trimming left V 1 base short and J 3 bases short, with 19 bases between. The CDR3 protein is CASSLYPSGLTPNQPQHF. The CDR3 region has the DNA TGTGCCAGCAGTTTATACCCCTCGGGGCTAACCCCCAATCAGCCCCAGCATTTT.

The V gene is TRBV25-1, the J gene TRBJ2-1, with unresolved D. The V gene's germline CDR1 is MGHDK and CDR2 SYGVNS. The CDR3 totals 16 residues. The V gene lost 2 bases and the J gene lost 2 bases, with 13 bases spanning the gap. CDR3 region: CASSEGLPPPYNEQFF. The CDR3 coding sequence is TGTGCCAGCAGTGAAGGGCTGCCCCCCCCCTACAATGAGCAGTTCTTC. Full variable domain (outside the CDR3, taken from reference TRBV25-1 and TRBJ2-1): EADIYQTPRYLVIGTGKKITLECSQTMGHDKMYWYQQDPGMELHLIHYSYGVNSTEKGDLSSESTVSRIRTEHFPLTLESARPSHTSQYLCASSEGLPPPYNEQFFGPGTRLTVL.

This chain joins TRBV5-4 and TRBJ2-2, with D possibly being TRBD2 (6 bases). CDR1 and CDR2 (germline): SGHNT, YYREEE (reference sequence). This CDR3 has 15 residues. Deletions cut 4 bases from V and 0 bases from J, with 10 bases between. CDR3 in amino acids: CASSRGTANTGELFF. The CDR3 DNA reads TGTGCCAGCAGCCGCGGGACCGCGAACACCGGGGAGCTGTTTTTT.

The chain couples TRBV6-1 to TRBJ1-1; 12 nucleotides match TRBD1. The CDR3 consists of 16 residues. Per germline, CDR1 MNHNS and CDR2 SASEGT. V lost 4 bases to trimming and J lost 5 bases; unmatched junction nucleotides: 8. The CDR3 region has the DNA TGTGCCAGCAGTGTCCCGGGACAGGGGGCAGGGACTGAAGCTTTCTTT. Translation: CASSVPGQGAGTEAFF.

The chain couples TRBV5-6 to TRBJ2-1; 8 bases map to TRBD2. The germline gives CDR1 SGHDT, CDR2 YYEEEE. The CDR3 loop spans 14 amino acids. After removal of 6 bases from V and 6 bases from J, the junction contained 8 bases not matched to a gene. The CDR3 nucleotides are TGTGCCAGCAATACGGGGGGGCGCCCCAATGAGCAGTTCTTC. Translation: CASNTGGRPNEQFF.

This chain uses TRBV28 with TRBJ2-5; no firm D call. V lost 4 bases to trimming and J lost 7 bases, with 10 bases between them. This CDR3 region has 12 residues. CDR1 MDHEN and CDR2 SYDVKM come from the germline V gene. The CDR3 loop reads CASSSGLGTQYF. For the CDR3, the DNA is TGTGCCAGCAGTTCCGGGCTGGGGACCCAGTACTTC.

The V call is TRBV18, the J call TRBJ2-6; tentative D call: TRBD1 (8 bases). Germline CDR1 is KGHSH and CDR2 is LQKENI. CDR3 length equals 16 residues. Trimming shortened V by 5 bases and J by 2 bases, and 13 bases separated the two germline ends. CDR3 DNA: TGTGCCAGCTCAGACAGGGGAGGGGCTGGGGCCAACGTCCTGACTTTC. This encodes CASSDRGGAGANVLTF.

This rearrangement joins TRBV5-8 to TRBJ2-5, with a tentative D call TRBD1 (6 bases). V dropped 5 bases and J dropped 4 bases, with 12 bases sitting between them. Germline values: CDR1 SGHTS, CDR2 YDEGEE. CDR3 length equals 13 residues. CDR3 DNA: TGTGCCAGCAGTCCCTGGGGGCCAGAGACCCAGTACTTC. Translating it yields CASSPWGPETQYF.

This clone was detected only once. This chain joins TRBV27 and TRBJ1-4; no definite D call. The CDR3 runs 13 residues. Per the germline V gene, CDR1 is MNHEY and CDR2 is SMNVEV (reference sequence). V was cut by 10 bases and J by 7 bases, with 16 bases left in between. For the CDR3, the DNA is TGTGCCACCGGACCCTTTGGTGGTGAAAAACTGTTTTTT. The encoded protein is CATGPFGGEKLFF. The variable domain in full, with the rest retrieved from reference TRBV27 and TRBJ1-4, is EAQVTQNPRYLITVTGKKLTVTCSQNMNHEYMSWYRQDPGLGLRQIYYSMNVEVTDKGDVPEGYKVSRKEKRNFPLILESPSPNQTSLYFCATGPFGGEKLFFGSGTQLSVL.

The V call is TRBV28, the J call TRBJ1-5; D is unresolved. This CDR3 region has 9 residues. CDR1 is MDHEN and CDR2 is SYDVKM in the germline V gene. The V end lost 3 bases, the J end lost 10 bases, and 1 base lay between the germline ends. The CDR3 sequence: CASSFPQHF. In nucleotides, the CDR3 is TGTGCCAGCAGTTTTCCCCAGCATTTT.